The T cell receptor (beta chain) described here comes from a study of PD-L1 blockade in urothelial cancer. Time point specified: peripheral blood 6 weeks after treatment start. Sequencing was performed with immunoSEQ multiplex PCR; in TCRdb, only in-frame clones are kept and a portion is missing. The sample holds roughly 42,000 clones, under 95% seen once. The sequence derives from a man aged 70 or older with urothelial cancer. The sample was PBMCs, taken around atezolizumab (anti-PD-L1) treatment.

This CDR3 is CASSASKARNPSYEQYF. The CDR3, as DNA: TGTGCCAGCAGTGCAAGTAAAGCGAGAAATCCGTCCTACGAGCAGTACTTC. The chain couples TRBV28 to TRBJ2-7, with D unresolved. The CDR3 loop spans 17 amino acids. The V end lost 5 bases, the J end lost 1 base, and 21 bases lay between the germline ends. Germline V gene lookup returns CDR1 MDHEN and CDR2 SYDVKM.